Shown below are 5 T cell receptor beta chains from a single sample sequenced in a study of cytotoxic CD8 clonotypes in ibrutinib-treated CLL listed by TCRdb under 2021. The protocol used for the library was the immunoSEQ multiplex PCR assay. TCRdb stores this immuneACCESS table with in-frame sequences only. Part of the clones is absent; in the studies checked, under half of the shortfall reflects unresolved V genes, and no reason is known for the rest. The sample records 200,000 to 250,000 clones, roughly 65% of which are singletons. 5.5% to 7% of the sample goes to the ten largest clones. Reading the label with the study, this specimen's time point is: 12 to 13 months on ibrutinib. The sample in question was PBMCs, obtained after 12 months of ibrutinib treatment. Every receptor here comes from a human donor with chronic lymphocytic leukemia.

The rearrangement links TRBV7-9 to TRBJ2-7; D is possibly TRBD2 (5 bases). The CDR3 contains 13 residues. Germline assignment: CDR1 SEHNR and CDR2 FQNEAQ (reference sequence). V shed 2 bases and J shed 6 bases, with 11 bases lying between them. The CDR3 protein is CASSLSSHPEQYF. In DNA, the CDR3 is TGTGCCAGCAGCTTATCTAGCCACCCCGAGCAGTACTTC.

A note on this clone: This sample includes further DNA sequences coding for the same CDR3. The chain joins TRBV30 to TRBJ1-4; TRBD1 is a possible D gene (5 bases). CDR1 is GTSNPN, CDR2 SVGIG, per germline (reference sequence). CDR3 length: 14 amino acids. V lost 1 base and J 3 bases, leaving 9 bases between the germline ends. This CDR3 is CAWSGGLPNEKLFF. As DNA, the CDR3 is TGTGCCTGGAGTGGGGGGTTACCTAATGAAAAACTGTTTTTT.

The V call is TRBV7-3, the J call TRBJ1-1, with D perhaps matching TRBD1 (5 bases). CDR3 length equals 15 residues. V lost 2 bases to trimming and J lost 1 base, with 11 bases between them. Germline V lookup: CDR1 SGHTA, CDR2 FQGTGA. The CDR3 spells CASSLGSGTNTEAFF. CDR3 DNA sequence: TGTGCCAGCAGCTTAGGGTCCGGGACGAACACTGAAGCTTTCTTT.

The sample holds a few counts of this clone. CDR3 amino acids: CASRRDREADTQYF. The DNA for the CDR3 is TGTGCCAGCAGGAGGGATCGGGAGGCAGATACGCAGTATTTT. The genes are TRBV4-2 and TRBJ2-3, with 7 bases that match TRBD2. The trim removed 6 bases at V and 4 bases at J, leaving 7 bases unmatched. There are 14 residues in the CDR3. Looked up from germline, CDR1 is LGHNA and CDR2 is YNFKEQ.

Notes on this clone: Other DNA variants within this sample encode the same CDR3. The chain uses TRBV7-2 and TRBJ2-5, with a tentative D call TRBD2 (6 bases). The CDR3 runs 14 residues. Trimming took 0 bases from V and 4 from J, leaving 9 bases between them. Germline V gene data show CDR1 as SGHTA and CDR2 as FQGNSA. DNA for the CDR3: TGTGCCAGCAGCTTAGCGGGAGGAGGAGAGACCCAGTACTTC. Residues: CASSLAGGGETQYF.